Listed below are T cell receptor beta chains from one sample, sequenced in a study of blood T cell repertoires in COVID-19. This table comes from immunoSEQ multiplex PCR, and its TCRdb copy is limited to in-frame clones, with some not included. The sample lists over 200,000 clones, roughly nine tenths occurring once. Sequences were obtained from peripheral blood. Source of these receptors: a man aged 25-40 years with acute or convalescent COVID-19. CDR3s include the opening cysteine and the closing phenylalanine or tryptophan. The D gene is left open where the match is weak. Size is omitted from some rows. Given values are once, few, many or a class for expanded clones.

size	V	length	D	J	CDR3	DNA
.	TRBV2	15	TRBD1	TRBJ2-3	CASSRGAGGPDTQYF	TGTGCCAGCAGCCGAGGGGCAGGGGGACCCGATACGCAGTATTTT
.	TRBV20-1	11	.	TRBJ1-1	CSARQQVEAFF	TGCAGTGCTAGGCAACAAGTTGAAGCTTTCTTT
.	TRBV19	14	TRBD1	TRBJ1-6	CASTPQGVNSPLHF	TGTGCCAGTACCCCCCAGGGGGTCAATTCACCCCTCCACTTT
.	TRBV7-6	15	TRBD1	TRBJ2-2	CASSRDRVDGGELFF	TGTGCCAGCAGCCGGGACAGGGTTGATGGCGGGGAGCTGTTTTTT
.	TRBV4-2	13	.	TRBJ2-7	CASSPSRVYEQYF	TGTGCCAGCAGCCCCTCCCGGGTCTACGAGCAGTACTTC
once	TRBV19	16	TRBD2	TRBJ2-7	CASSISAGGSSYEQYF	TGTGCCAGTAGTATTTCGGCGGGAGGGAGCTCCTACGAGCAGTACTTC
.	TRBV28	14	TRBD1	TRBJ2-2	CASSRDRVAGELFF	TGTGCCAGCAGTCGGGACAGGGTCGCCGGGGAGCTGTTTTTT
.	TRBV7-9	13	.	TRBJ2-4	CASSLGGWDIQYF	TGTGCCAGCAGCTTGGGAGGTTGGGACATTCAGTACTTC
.	TRBV24-1	17	TRBD2	TRBJ2-3	CATSGVLSGTGTDTQYF	TGTGCCACCAGCGGGGTGCTCAGCGGGACGGGGACAGATACGCAGTATTTT
.	TRBV18	16	.	TRBJ1-3	CASSPSTGNSGNTIYF	TGTGCCAGCTCACCCTCGACAGGCAACTCTGGAAACACCATATATTTT
.	TRBV27	13	.	TRBJ2-7	CASSLGPSYEQYF	TGTGCCAGCAGTTTAGGGCCTTCCTACGAGCAGTACTTC
.	TRBV5-5	17	.	TRBJ1-3	CASSSTLPPGGGNTIYF	TGTGCCAGCAGTTCGACACTACCCCCCGGGGGTGGAAACACCATATATTTT
.	TRBV2	14	.	TRBJ2-7	CASSPLTATYEQYF	TGTGCCAGCAGTCCCTTGACAGCTACCTACGAGCAGTACTTC
.	TRBV18	16	.	TRBJ1-2	CASSPPSNMAGDGYTF	TGTGCCAGCTCACCACCGAGTAACATGGCAGGGGATGGCTACACCTTC
.	TRBV6-5	15	TRBD1	TRBJ1-2	CASSYLPGTAYGYTF	TGTGCCAGCAGTTATCTTCCCGGGACAGCCTATGGCTACACCTTC
.	TRBV6-5	15	.	TRBJ2-6	CASSVSSTGANVLTF	TGTGCCAGCAGCGTTTCTAGTACCGGGGCCAACGTCCTGACTTTC
.	TRBV7-8	17	.	TRBJ2-2	CASSLGPPYQGSGELFF	TGTGCCAGCAGCTTAGGGCCCCCTTATCAGGGGTCCGGGGAGCTGTTTTTT
.	TRBV7-9	15	TRBD1	TRBJ1-5	CASSTNRGPSQPQHF	TGTGCCAGCAGCACCAACAGGGGGCCAAGTCAGCCCCAGCATTTT
.	TRBV24-1	17	TRBD2	TRBJ2-3	CATSESPSGGAKDTQYF	TGTGCCACCAGTGAATCACCTAGCGGGGGGGCCAAAGATACGCAGTATTTT
once	TRBV3-1/TRBV3-2	14	.	TRBJ2-2	CATADSSNTGELFF	TGTGCCACCGCGGACAGTTCGAACACCGGGGAGCTGTTTTTT
.	TRBV7-6	13	.	TRBJ2-1	CASSGQNYNEQFF	TGTGCCAGCAGCGGACAGAACTACAATGAGCAGTTCTTC
once	TRBV4-1	13	TRBD2	TRBJ2-1	CASSGIAGSEQFF	TGCGCCAGCAGCGGAATAGCGGGCTCCGAGCAGTTCTTC
.	TRBV18	14	.	TRBJ1-1	CASSRGRGNTEAFF	TGTGCCAGCTCTCGAGGCAGGGGGAACACTGAAGCTTTCTTT
.	TRBV3-1/TRBV3-2	15	TRBD1	TRBJ2-2	CASSSGQGYTGELFF	TGTGCCAGCAGCTCGGGACAGGGTTACACCGGGGAGCTGTTTTTT
.	TRBV5-5	14	.	TRBJ2-7	CASSLEPNSYEQYF	TGTGCCAGCAGCTTGGAGCCGAACTCCTACGAGCAGTACTTC
.	TRBV18	13	.	TRBJ1-4	CASSRATNEKLFF	TGTGCCAGCTCACGGGCGACTAATGAAAAACTGTTTTTT
.	TRBV5-6	14	.	TRBJ2-3	CASSFRVYTDTQYF	TGTGCCAGCAGCTTCAGGGTTTATACAGATACGCAGTATTTT
.	TRBV4-1	15	.	TRBJ1-4	CASSRSTATNEKLFF	TGCGCCAGCAGCCGTAGCACTGCAACTAATGAAAAACTGTTTTTT
.	TRBV7-3	13	.	TRBJ1-6	CAGDQLGDFTLHF	TGTGCCGGAGACCAATTGGGGGACTTCACCCTCCACTTT
once	TRBV6-2/TRBV6-3	15	TRBD1	TRBJ2-7	CASSYGSQGAQEQYF	TGTGCCAGCAGTTACGGGTCACAGGGGGCGCAGGAGCAGTACTTC
.	TRBV5-1	16	.	TRBJ1-1	CASGPGYGNVNTEAFF	TGCGCCAGCGGGCCAGGGTACGGAAACGTGAACACTGAAGCTTTCTTT
.	TRBV7-2	15	TRBD1	TRBJ1-1	CASSQPRGPGTEAFF	TGTGCCAGCAGCCAACCCAGGGGGCCGGGCACTGAAGCTTTCTTT
.	TRBV29-1	13	.	TRBJ2-7	CSVTLTGSYEQYF	TGCAGCGTAACCTTGACTGGCTCCTACGAGCAGTACTTC
.	TRBV4-2	16	.	TRBJ1-4	CASSQPFGTPNEKLFF	TGTGCCAGCAGCCAACCCTTCGGGACACCTAATGAAAAACTGTTTTTT
.	TRBV28	13	.	TRBJ1-2	CASSKQGIRGYTF	TGTGCCAGCTCCAAACAGGGTATCCGTGGCTACACCTTC
.	TRBV6-5	14	.	TRBJ1-4	CASEGLAVYEKLFF	TGTGCCAGCGAGGGCTTGGCAGTTTATGAAAAACTGTTTTTT
.	TRBV27	14	TRBD2	TRBJ2-1	CASRRTSNYNEQFF	TGTGCCAGCAGGCGGACTAGCAACTACAATGAGCAGTTCTTC
.	TRBV11-1	13	.	TRBJ1-2	CASSLQGGLGYTF	TGTGCCAGCAGCTTACAGGGAGGGCTTGGCTACACCTTC
.	TRBV28	18	.	TRBJ1-2	CAILGRRGRENSNYGYTF	TGTGCCATCTTAGGAAGGCGGGGGCGCGAAAACTCAAACTATGGCTACACCTTC
.	TRBV5-1	13	.	TRBJ2-5	CASSLAGWETQYF	TGCGCCAGCAGCTTGGCCGGGTGGGAGACCCAGTACTTC
.	TRBV3-1/TRBV3-2	15	TRBD1	TRBJ1-3	CASSPHRGTGNTIYF	TGTGCCAGCAGCCCCCACAGGGGAACTGGAAACACCATATATTTT